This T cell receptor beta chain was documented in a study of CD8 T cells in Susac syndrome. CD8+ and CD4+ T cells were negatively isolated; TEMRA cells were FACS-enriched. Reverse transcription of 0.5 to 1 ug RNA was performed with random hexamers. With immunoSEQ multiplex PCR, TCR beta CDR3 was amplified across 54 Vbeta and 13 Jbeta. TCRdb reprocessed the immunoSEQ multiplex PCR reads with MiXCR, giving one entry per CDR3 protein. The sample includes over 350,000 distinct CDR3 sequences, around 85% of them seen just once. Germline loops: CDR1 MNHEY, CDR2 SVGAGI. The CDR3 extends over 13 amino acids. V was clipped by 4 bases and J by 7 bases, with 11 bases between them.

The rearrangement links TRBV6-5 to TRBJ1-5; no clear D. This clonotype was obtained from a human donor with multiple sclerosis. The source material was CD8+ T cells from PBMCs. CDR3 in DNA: TGTGCCAGCAGTTCCGCCCTTCGGCAGCCCCAGCATTTT. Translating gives CASSSALRQPQHF.